The next 26 T cell receptor beta chains were all read from a single sample in a study of cytomegalovirus exposure and HLA in healthy donors. The PCR made use of 60 Vbeta and 13 Jbeta primers. Using immunoSEQ multiplex PCR, the repertoire was profiled, and TCRdb retains in-frame clones only, with some absent. The sample lists fewer than 120,000 clones, about 73% occurring once. Sequencing input: PBMCs. These receptors all come from a woman in her twenties or thirties in good health and CMV-seronegative.

The table lists this clone with a few counts. This chain connects TRBV28 to TRBJ1-4, with TRBD1 matching 9 bases. This CDR3 comprises 15 residues. The V gene's germline CDR1 is MDHEN and CDR2 SYDVKM. V trimming: 5 bases; J trimming: 7 bases; junction bases outside the gene matches: 8. CDR3 loop: CASSDAGTGTEKLFF. The CDR3 region has the DNA TGTGCCAGCAGTGACGCCGGGACAGGGACTGAAAAACTGTTTTTT.

The rearrangement uses TRBV2 and TRBJ2-2, with TRBD1 matching over 12 bases. Germline CDR1 is SNHLY and CDR2 is FYNNEI. The CDR3 is 16 amino acids. Unmatched junction bases numbered 11, after V lost 6 bases and J lost 9 bases. The CDR3 is CASRAPGTGGGRELFF. In DNA, the CDR3 is TGTGCCAGCAGAGCCCCCGGGACAGGGGGCGGAAGGGAGCTGTTTTTT.

The rearrangement links TRBV7-9 to TRBJ1-5; TRBD1 aligns across 9 bases. The CDR3 totals 18 residues. Germline V lookup: CDR1 SEHNR, CDR2 FQNEAQ (reference sequence). The junction had 7 bases not matched to a gene; V was cut back by 1 base and J by 0 bases. In DNA form, the CDR3 reads TGTGCCAGCAGCTTAGGGGACAGGGAATGGTATAGCAATCAGCCCCAGCATTTT. Protein sequence: CASSLGDREWYSNQPQHF.

This sequence joins TRBV4-3 and TRBJ2-1; D might be TRBD1 (5 bases). Per germline, CDR1 LGHNA and CDR2 YSLEER. V was trimmed by 3 bases and J by 7 bases, leaving 16 bases between them. This CDR3 comprises 15 residues. The CDR3 region has the DNA TGCGCCAGCAGCCATACTGCAGGGTCGGTAAATGAGCAGTTCTTC. Its protein product is CASSHTAGSVNEQFF.

The V gene is TRBV23-1, the J gene TRBJ2-7; tentative D call: TRBD2 (6 bases). TRBV23-1 is sorted into the ORF group, with uncertain function. Trimming cost V 2 bases and J 2 bases, with 7 bases left between them. The CDR3 is made up of 13 amino acids. The CDR3 loop reads CASSQPGAYEQYF. CDR3 DNA sequence: TGCGCCAGCAGTCAACCGGGGGCCTACGAGCAGTACTTC.

This chain joins TRBV7-9 and TRBJ2-2; the D gene is possibly TRBD2 (6 bases). There are 14 residues in the CDR3. Trimming took off 5 bases at V and 6 bases at J, with 13 bases between the two ends. CDR1 is SEHNR, CDR2 FQNEAQ, per germline (reference sequence). The DNA of the CDR3 is TGTGCCAGCAGCCCGCTGCGGGGCCCCGGGGAGCTGTTTTTT. Translation gives CASSPLRGPGELFF.

J is TRBJ1-1 and V is TRBV28, with 7 bases matching TRBD1. The germline gives CDR1 MDHEN, CDR2 SYDVKM. The junction had 8 bases not matched to a gene; V was cut back by 7 bases and J by 0 bases. The CDR3 totals 15 residues. CDR3 in amino acids: CASNPTGPMNTEAFF. In DNA form, the CDR3 reads TGTGCCAGCAACCCGACAGGGCCTATGAACACTGAAGCTTTCTTT. Supplemented by reference TRBV28 and TRBJ1-1, the full variable domain reads DVKVTQSSRYLVKRTGEKVFLECVQDMDHENMFWYRQDPGLGLRLIYFSYDVKMKEKGDIPEGYSVSREKKERFSLILESASTNQTSMYLCASNPTGPMNTEAFFGQGTRLTVV.

V and J are TRBV7-3 and TRBJ1-1, with 9 positions matching TRBD1. CDR1 is SGHTA, CDR2 FQGTGA, per germline. The CDR3 covers 13 residues. V dropped 5 bases and J dropped 5; count of bases not matched to a gene: 3. CDR3 nucleotides: TGTGCCAGCAGCCCGGGACAGGGAACTGAAGCTTTCTTT. Its protein is CASSPGQGTEAFF.

V and J are TRBV27 and TRBJ2-1; tentatively, D is TRBD2 (6 bases). The CDR3 loop spans 14 amino acids. CDR1 and CDR2 from the germline V gene are MNHEY and SMNVEV (reference sequence). Trimming cost V 5 bases and J 13 bases, with 21 bases left between them. The CDR3 DNA follows: TGTGCCAGCAGTCCACTAGCTCCGAATACTTTTCAGTTCTTC. Residues: CASSPLAPNTFQFF.

The gene calls are TRBV27 and TRBJ2-1, with 10 bases that match TRBD1. V was pared by 5 bases and J by 7 bases, with 8 bases of the junction left unmatched. Germline V gene lookup returns CDR1 MNHEY and CDR2 SMNVEV (reference sequence). This CDR3 is 15 amino acids long. In nucleotides, the CDR3 is TGTGCCAGCAGTCGGGACAGGGGTGCATGGAATGAGCAGTTCTTC. Amino acid sequence: CASSRDRGAWNEQFF.

This clone has a handful of counts. The chain combines TRBV7-9 with TRBJ2-5, with D perhaps matching TRBD1 (6 bases). The CDR3 is made up of 14 amino acids. Looked up from germline, CDR1 is SEHNR and CDR2 is FQNEAQ (reference sequence). Between the trimmed V and J ends, which lost 0 bases and 1 base, there was a span of 6 bases. CDR3 coding DNA: TGTGCCAGCAGCTTAGCAGGGGGCCAAGAGACCCAGTACTTC. This codes for CASSLAGGQETQYF.

The V call is TRBV6-4, the J call TRBJ2-3; 12 bases agree with TRBD2. Per the germline V gene, CDR1 is MRHNA and CDR2 is SNTAGT. V lost 4 bases, J lost 4 bases, and 0 bases stayed unmatched. This CDR3 is 14 amino acids long. The CDR3, as DNA: TGTGCCAGCAGTGCTAGCGGGGGGGCAGATACGCAGTATTTT. Its translation is CASSASGGADTQYF.

V usage is TRBV28 and J usage is TRBJ2-7; D might be TRBD1 (6 bases). Germline CDR1 reads MDHEN; CDR2 reads SYDVKM. Trimming pared 3 bases from V and 4 bases from J, leaving 10 bases between. The CDR3 is 13 residues long. The CDR3 sequence is CASSLGTQYEQYF. The CDR3 DNA follows: TGTGCCAGCAGTTTGGGGACACAATACGAGCAGTACTTC.

The rearrangement links TRBV2 to TRBJ2-7; D is unresolved. V was clipped by 8 bases and J by 0 bases, with 17 bases between them. This CDR3 is built from 15 residues. CDR1 and CDR2 from the germline V gene are SNHLY and FYNNEI. CDR3 DNA: TGTGCCAGCCTTTATGCAGCGTACCGCTCCTACGAGCAGTACTTC. This gives the protein CASLYAAYRSYEQYF.

The gene calls are TRBV14 and TRBJ2-3, with a possible D match to TRBD1 (6 bases). The CDR3 covers 15 residues. The V end was cut by 0 bases, the J end by 2 bases, with 9 bases between. Germline CDR1 SGHDN, CDR2 FVKESK. CDR3 amino acids: CASSQDRGYTDTQYF. The CDR3 region has the DNA TGTGCCAGCAGCCAAGACAGGGGATACACAGATACGCAGTATTTT.

The J gene is TRBJ2-7, the V gene TRBV19, with TRBD1 matching 8 bases. The junction had 4 bases not matched to a gene; V was cut back by 5 bases and J by 4 bases. This CDR3 has 13 amino acids. Germline CDR1 LNHDA, CDR2 SQIVND (reference sequence). The CDR3: CASSPGQAYEQYF. Here the CDR3 DNA reads TGTGCCAGTAGTCCGGGACAGGCTTACGAGCAGTACTTC.

The rearrangement links TRBV10-3 to TRBJ2-5; D gene unclear. The V and J ends lost 4 bases and 5 bases respectively, with 11 bases between them. The CDR3 loop spans 13 amino acids. Germline loops: CDR1 ENHRY, CDR2 SYGVKD. Written as DNA, the CDR3 is TGTGCCATCAGTGGACTCAACGGGGAGACCCAGTACTTC. Its translation is CAISGLNGETQYF.

V usage is TRBV4-2 and J usage is TRBJ2-5; TRBD2 might be the D (5 bases). V gave up 4 bases and J gave up 7 bases, with 22 bases separating them. This CDR3 has 16 residues. Germline V gene data show CDR1 as LGHNA and CDR2 as YNFKEQ. CDR3 sequence (DNA): TGTGCCAGCAGCCTTGGACTCCCTCCCCAAGAAGGGACCCAGTACTTC. It yields the protein CASSLGLPPQEGTQYF.

The CDR3 DNA reads TGTGCCAGCTCACAACTCGACAGGACAGACTACAATGAGCAGTTCTTC. Encoded protein: CASSQLDRTDYNEQFF. V is TRBV18 and J is TRBJ2-1, with a possible D match to TRBD1 (6 bases). This CDR3 comprises 16 residues. The germline V and J ends were trimmed by 4 bases and 3 bases, with 16 bases remaining between them. Per the germline V gene, CDR1 is KGHSH and CDR2 is LQKENI.

The V gene is TRBV9, the J gene TRBJ2-7; D is possibly TRBD1 (5 bases). V was cut by 3 bases and J by 1 base, with 11 bases left in between. Germline CDR1 is SGDLS and CDR2 is YYNGEE. CDR3 size: 14 residues. In DNA, the CDR3 is TGTGCCAGCAGCGCGGGCAGGGTGTCCTACGAGCAGTACTTC. Translation: CASSAGRVSYEQYF.

V gene TRBV10-1 combines with J gene TRBJ2-5; D is perhaps TRBD1 (5 bases). CDR1 is WNHNN, CDR2 SYGVQD, per germline (reference sequence). The CDR3 loop spans 12 amino acids. The ends were cut back, 3 bases at V and 5 bases at J, with 7 bases in the middle. CDR3 loop: CASSEKGETQYF. The CDR3 DNA reads as TGCGCCAGCAGTGAAAAGGGGGAGACCCAGTACTTC.

This clone was counted only a few times. V usage is TRBV19 and J usage is TRBJ2-5; 7 bases fit TRBD1. CDR1 LNHDA and CDR2 SQIVND come from the germline V gene (reference sequence). The CDR3 has 13 amino acids. V dropped 3 bases and J dropped 4; count of bases not matched to a gene: 2. CDR3 coding DNA: TGTGCCAGTAGTATTAACAGGGGAGAGACCCAGTACTTC. Its translation: CASSINRGETQYF. Full variable domain (rest looked up from reference TRBV19 and TRBJ2-5): DGGITQSPKYLFRKEGQNVTLSCEQNLNHDAMYWYRQDPGQGLRLIYYSQIVNDFQKGDIAEGYSVSREKKESFPLTVTSAQKNPTAFYLCASSINRGETQYFGPGTRLLVL.

The rearrangement uses TRBV18 and TRBJ2-7; 9 nucleotides line up with TRBD1. Trimming removed 4 bases from V and 2 bases from J; junction bases left unmatched: 3. The germline CDR1 and CDR2 sequences are KGHSH and LQKENI. The CDR3 length is 14 residues. The DNA for the CDR3 is TGTGCCAGCTCACAAGGGACAGGGACCTACGAGCAGTACTTC. It codes for CASSQGTGTYEQYF. Drawing the rest from reference TRBV18 and TRBJ2-7, the complete variable domain is NAGVMQNPRHLVRRRGQEARLRCSPMKGHSHVYWYRQLPEEGLKFMVYLQKENIIDESGMPKERFSAEFPKEGPSILRIQQVVRGDSAAYFCASSQGTGTYEQYFGPGTRLTVT.

V is TRBV11-2 and J is TRBJ2-7, with TRBD1 matching over 9 bases. The CDR3 runs 14 residues. Germline assignment: CDR1 SGHAT and CDR2 FQNNGV. Unmatched junction bases numbered 5, after V lost 4 bases and J lost 4 bases. In DNA form, the CDR3 reads TGTGCCAGCAGCTCTAACAGGGGGCGGTACGAGCAGTACTTC. Amino acid sequence: CASSSNRGRYEQYF.

V is TRBV7-8 and J is TRBJ2-3, with 8 nucleotides matching TRBD2. V lost 2 bases, J lost 2 bases, and 12 bases stayed unmatched. This CDR3 comprises 18 residues. Germline CDR1 SGHVS, CDR2 FQNEAQ. CDR3 DNA sequence: TGTGCCAGCAGCTTAAATTCAGGTAGCGGGACCGACACAGATACGCAGTATTTT. This gives the protein CASSLNSGSGTDTDTQYF.

V is TRBV6-5 and J is TRBJ1-2; D not certain. The germline gives CDR1 MNHEY, CDR2 SVGAGI. The CDR3 is 14 residues long. Deletions cut 2 bases from V and 7 bases from J, with 14 bases between. The CDR3 spells CASSYRGGKVGYTF. In DNA, the CDR3 is TGTGCCAGCAGTTACCGCGGAGGGAAGGTTGGCTACACCTTC.